This passage covers 8 T cell receptor beta chains from one sample sequenced in a study of a mutant IDH1 vaccine in newly diagnosed glioma. This table comes from immunoSEQ multiplex PCR, and its TCRdb copy is limited to in-frame clones, with some not included. The table lists tens of thousands of clones, approximately 89% of them singletons. The antigens of these receptors remain unknown. Indicated time point: week 47, end of study. In the vaccine, a single dose held 300 ug of the mutant IDH1 20-mer peptide, along with topical imiquimod. Sequenced material: PBMCs, taken from a glioma patient whose treatment included an IDH1 peptide vaccine. Receptors originate from a woman between 50 and 59 years old with glioma.

The rearrangement links TRBV5-1 to TRBJ2-2; 14 nucleotides agree with TRBD2. Germline V gives CDR1 SGHRS, CDR2 YFSETQ. J was trimmed by 5 bases and V by 4 bases; bases with no gene match: 4. CDR3 size: 16 residues. The CDR3 is CASSPTSGRATGELFF. The CDR3 coding sequence is TGCGCCAGCAGCCCGACTAGCGGGAGGGCAACCGGGGAGCTGTTTTTT.

This sequence joins TRBV19 and TRBJ1-5, with a weak D call TRBD1 (5 bases). The germline CDR1 and CDR2 sequences are LNHDA and SQIVND (reference sequence). V was clipped by 2 bases and J by 6 bases, with 11 bases between them. The CDR3 totals 14 residues. CDR3 in DNA: TGTGCCAGTAGTATATGGGCCAGGGTTCAGCCCCAGCATTTT. Amino acid sequence: CASSIWARVQPQHF.

This chain links TRBV14 with TRBJ2-3, with D possibly TRBD1 on 6 matching bases. The CDR3 length is 13 residues. Looked up from germline, CDR1 is SGHDN and CDR2 is FVKESK. Between the trimmed V and J ends, which lost 4 bases and 4 bases, there was a span of 9 bases. CDR3 DNA sequence: TGTGCCAGCAGCCTCAGGGGTTCAGATACGCAGTATTTT. Its translation: CASSLRGSDTQYF.

The genes are TRBV10-3 and TRBJ2-5, with 11 nucleotides matching TRBD1. The CDR3 runs 15 residues. Germline CDR1 and CDR2: ENHRY and SYGVKD. V lost 2 bases and J lost 6; bases outside the gene matches: 5. In nucleotides, the CDR3 is TGTGCCATCAGTGAGGGGACAGGGGGTTCGCAGACCCAGTACTTC. This encodes CAISEGTGGSQTQYF.

The chain's CDR3 is CASSRDTEAFF. CDR3 DNA sequence: TGTGCCAGCAGCCGGGACACTGAAGCTTTCTTT. The genes are TRBV7-9 and TRBJ1-1, with no clear D. CDR1 and CDR2 (germline): SEHNR, FQNEAQ (reference sequence). V was trimmed by 5 bases and J by 3 bases, leaving 4 bases between them. This CDR3 has 11 residues.

CDR3 sequence (DNA): TGCGCCAGCAGCGAGATAGCGGGGGATCACGAGCAGTACTTC. It translates to CASSEIAGDHEQYF. The chain employs TRBV5-1 and TRBJ2-7, with 9 bases that match TRBD2. The CDR3 runs to 14 residues. J lost 5 bases, V lost 4 bases, and 7 bases had no gene match. Germline V CDR1 and CDR2: SGHRS, YFSETQ.

The J gene is TRBJ2-2, the V gene TRBV12-5; a weak D match, TRBD1 (5 bases). Trimming removed 1 base from V and 6 bases from J, with 6 bases in between. The CDR3 has 13 amino acids. Germline CDR1 LGHNT, CDR2 FRNRAP. DNA of the CDR3: TGTGCTAGTGGTTTGGAACAGGCCGGGGAGCTGTTTTTT. Protein product: CASGLEQAGELFF. Based on the CDR3 plus reference TRBV12-5 and TRBJ2-2, the full variable domain is DARVTQTPRHKVTEMGQEVTMRCQPILGHNTVFWYRQTMMQGLELLAYFRNRAPLDDSGMPKDRFSAEMPDATLATLKIQPSEPRDSAVYFCASGLEQAGELFFGEGSRLTVL.

This rearrangement joins TRBV12-5 to TRBJ2-2, with 9 bases identical to TRBD1. Germline V gene sequence: CDR1 LGHNT, CDR2 FRNRAP. This CDR3 is built from 16 residues. V dropped 1 base and J dropped 4; count of bases not matched to a gene: 4. CDR3 protein: CASGLGQGVGTGELFF. The CDR3 DNA follows: TGTGCTAGTGGTTTGGGACAGGGGGTTGGCACCGGGGAGCTGTTTTTT.